This record concerns one T cell receptor (beta chain) sequence. TCRdb independently ran MiXCR on the 5' RACE reads; one entry per CDR3 protein. In the table there are tens of thousands of distinct CDR3 sequences, approximately 6.5% of which are singletons. The data were obtained in a study of T cells after yellow fever vaccination. CDR3 length: 14 residues. In germline, CDR1 is SQVTM, CDR2 ANQGSEA. The germline V and J ends were trimmed by 2 bases and 1 base, with 9 bases remaining between them. The specimen was CD8+ T cells sorted from PBMCs, collected 5 to 6 days after the first yellow fever vaccination. The V call is TRBV29-1, the J call TRBJ2-1, with a possible D match to TRBD1 (5 bases). This sequence originates from a man aged 18 to 30 who received the YFV17D yellow fever vaccine. The CDR3 reads CSVEPDSSYNEQFF. The CDR3 DNA is TGCAGCGTTGAACCCGACAGTTCCTACAATGAGCAGTTCTTC.